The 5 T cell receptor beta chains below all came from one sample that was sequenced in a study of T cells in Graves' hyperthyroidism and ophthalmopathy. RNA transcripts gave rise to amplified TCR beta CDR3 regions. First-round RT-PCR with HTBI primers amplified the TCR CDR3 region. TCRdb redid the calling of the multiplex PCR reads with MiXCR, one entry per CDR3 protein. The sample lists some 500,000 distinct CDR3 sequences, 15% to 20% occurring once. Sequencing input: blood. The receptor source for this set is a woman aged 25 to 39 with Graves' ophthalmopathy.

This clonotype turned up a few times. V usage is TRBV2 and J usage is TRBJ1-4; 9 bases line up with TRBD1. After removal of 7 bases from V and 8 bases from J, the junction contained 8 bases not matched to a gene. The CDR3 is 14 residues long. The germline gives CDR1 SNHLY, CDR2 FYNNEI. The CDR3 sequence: CASMRDRAREKLFF. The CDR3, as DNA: TGTGCCAGCATGCGGGACAGGGCACGCGAAAAACTGTTTTTT.

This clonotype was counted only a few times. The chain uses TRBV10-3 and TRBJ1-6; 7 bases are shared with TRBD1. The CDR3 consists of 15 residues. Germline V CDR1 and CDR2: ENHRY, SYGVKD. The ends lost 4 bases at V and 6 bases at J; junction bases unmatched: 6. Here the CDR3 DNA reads TGTGCCATCAGTGGAACGGGACAGACTAATTCACCCCTCCACTTT. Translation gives CAISGTGQTNSPLHF.

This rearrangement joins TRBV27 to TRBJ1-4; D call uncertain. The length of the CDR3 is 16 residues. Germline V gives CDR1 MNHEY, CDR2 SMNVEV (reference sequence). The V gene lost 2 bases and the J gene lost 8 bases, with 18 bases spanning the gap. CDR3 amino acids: CASSLVGDWGREKLFF. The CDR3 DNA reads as TGTGCCAGCAGTTTAGTAGGAGATTGGGGAAGAGAAAAACTGTTTTTT.

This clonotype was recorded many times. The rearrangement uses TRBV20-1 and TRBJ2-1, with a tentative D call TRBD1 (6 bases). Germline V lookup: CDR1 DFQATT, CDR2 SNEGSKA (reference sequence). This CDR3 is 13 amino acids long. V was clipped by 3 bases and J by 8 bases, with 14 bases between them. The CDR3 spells CSASIGTPYEQFF. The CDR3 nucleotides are TGCAGTGCTAGTATCGGGACACCGTATGAGCAGTTCTTC.

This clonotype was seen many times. DNA of the CDR3: TGTGCCAGCAGCCTCGCCCGTCTAGCGGAGTTTCAAGAGACCCAGTACTTC. The encoded protein is CASSLARLAEFQETQYF. The rearrangement uses TRBV3-1 and TRBJ2-5; 7 positions match TRBD2. CDR1 LGHDT and CDR2 YNNKEL come from the germline V gene (reference sequence). The CDR3 sequence is 17 residues long. Germline trimming cut 4 bases from V and 2 bases from J; bases unmatched to any gene: 13.